What follows is one T cell receptor (beta chain) and its context. Its antigen remains unknown. The memory fraction was CD4+CD45RO+CD25- cells. The study, taken as a whole, reports: The larger-cohort validation was restricted to a single TCR beta V-J rearrangement rather than whole repertoires. Tumor-infiltrating Treg TCR alpha and beta sequences overlapped most with tumor naive CD4+ T cells, then blood naive.

Semi-nested PCR with Nested Universal Primer A followed constant-region reverse priming of full-length variable regions. TCRdb fed the 5' RACE reads into MiXCR, producing one record per CDR3 protein. The sample has about 6,200 distinct CDR3 sequences; approximately 60% are singletons. The sequence was obtained from a female donor with breast cancer. The specimen sequenced was tumor-infiltrating memory CD4+ T cells sorted from the breast tumor. Subset described: memory CD4+ T cells, CD4+CD45RO+CD25-.

The CDR3 spells CSASIHDRATYTQYF. In DNA, the CDR3 is TGCAGTGCTAGTATTCATGACAGGGCCACGTATACGCAGTATTTT. The V and J genes are TRBV20-1 and TRBJ2-3, with 7 positions matching TRBD1. The CDR3 covers 15 residues. The V segment lost 3 bases and the J segment 7 bases; nucleotides outside the gene matches: 13. Per the germline V gene, CDR1 is DFQATT and CDR2 is SNEGSKA (reference sequence).